These 18 T cell receptor beta chains were all obtained from the same sample, sequenced in a study of cytomegalovirus exposure and HLA in healthy donors. Researchers ran the PCR with 60 Vbeta and 13 Jbeta primers. Profiling relied on immunoSEQ multiplex PCR, and the TCRdb table lists in-frame clones only, not all of them. This table holds about 240,000 clones, around 80% found once. The sample comprised PBMCs. Every receptor here comes from a woman aged 60-70 years in good health and CMV-seropositive.

The chain has TRBV7-9 and TRBJ2-6; D gene uncertain. Trimming stripped 1 base from V and 0 bases from J, with 7 bases between. The V gene's germline CDR1 is SEHNR and CDR2 FQNEAQ (reference sequence). This CDR3 spans 16 amino acids. The CDR3 bases are TGTGCCAGCAGCTTAGTCACCGGCTCTGGGGCCAACGTCCTGACTTTC. Translation: CASSLVTGSGANVLTF. Based on the CDR3 plus reference TRBV7-9 and TRBJ2-6, the full variable domain is DTGVSQNPRHKITKRGQNVTFRCDPISEHNRLYWYRQTLGQGPEFLTYFQNEAQLEKSRLLSDRFSAERPKGSFSTLEIQRTEQGDSAMYLCASSLVTGSGANVLTFGAGSRLTVL.

This chain connects TRBV6-1 to TRBJ2-1; TRBD2 might be the D (6 bases). Germline V gene data show CDR1 as MNHNS and CDR2 as SASEGT. There are 15 residues in the CDR3. V was trimmed by 3 bases and J by 5 bases, leaving 14 bases between them. The CDR3 DNA reads TGTGCCAGCAGTGAGGTAGCGGAGAAGAACAATGAGCAGTTCTTC. This codes for CASSEVAEKNNEQFF.

CDR3 sequence reads: CAWSAGTNNSPLHF. The CDR3 DNA follows: TGTGCCTGGAGTGCTGGGACAAATAATTCACCCCTCCACTTT. V is TRBV30 and J is TRBJ1-6; perhaps TRBD1 as D (6 bases). Trimming left V 1 base short and J 5 bases short, with 9 bases between. CDR3 length equals 14 residues. Looked up from germline, CDR1 is GTSNPN and CDR2 is SVGIG (reference sequence).

This chain uses TRBV28 with TRBJ2-7; 11 bases fit TRBD2. Germline trimming cut 6 bases from V and 6 bases from J; bases unmatched to any gene: 13. This CDR3 has 16 amino acids. The germline V gene encodes CDR1 MDHEN and CDR2 SYDVKM. For the CDR3, the DNA is TGTGCCAGCAGCCAATCCCGGGCCCTAGCGGGGGGCGAGCAGTACTTC. It translates to CASSQSRALAGGEQYF.

This chain links TRBV6-1 with TRBJ2-2; the D gene is possibly TRBD1 (6 bases). Germline V gene lookup returns CDR1 MNHNS and CDR2 SASEGT. Trimming removed 6 bases at V and 2 bases at J, with 10 bases between. The CDR3 runs to 14 residues. This chain's CDR3 is CASSQDRNTGELFF. The CDR3 DNA follows: TGTGCCAGCAGCCAGGACAGAAACACCGGGGAGCTGTTTTTT.

Here the CDR3 DNA reads TGTGCCAGCAGTGTTACTAGCGGAGGCTACGAGCAGTACTTC. Its protein product is CASSVTSGGYEQYF. The chain couples TRBV27 to TRBJ2-7; 8 bases are a match to TRBD2. CDR1 MNHEY and CDR2 SMNVEV come from the germline V gene (reference sequence). Trimming took 5 bases from V and 3 from J; bases not matched to a gene: 6. There are 14 residues in the CDR3.

The chain couples TRBV9 to TRBJ2-2; maybe TRBD2 (5 bases). The CDR3 has 13 residues. The germline gives CDR1 SGDLS, CDR2 YYNGEE. Deletions cut 1 base from V and 7 bases from J, with 8 bases between. The CDR3: CASSVSGIGELFF. Here the CDR3 DNA reads TGTGCCAGCAGCGTATCGGGGATCGGGGAGCTGTTTTTT.

This rearrangement joins TRBV6-1 to TRBJ1-5, with a weak D call TRBD1 (5 bases). Germline CDR1 reads MNHNS; CDR2 reads SASEGT. CDR3 length: 16 residues. V lost 4 bases to trimming and J lost 2 bases, with 15 bases between them. The CDR3 DNA reads as TGTGCCAGCAGTGCTTTGGTCACAGGCGGCAATCAGCCCCAGCATTTT. This gives the protein CASSALVTGGNQPQHF.

This clone has just a few counts. The chain links TRBV5-1 to TRBJ2-1; tentative D call: TRBD2 (6 bases). This CDR3 region has 15 residues. V dropped 0 bases and J dropped 8 bases, with 15 bases sitting between them. Germline lookup yields CDR1 SGHRS and CDR2 YFSETQ. The CDR3 nucleotides read TGCGCCAGCAGCTTGGGGGACTGGGGTTTCGATGAGCAGTTCTTC. This encodes CASSLGDWGFDEQFF.

The V call is TRBV5-1, the J call TRBJ1-2; 8 bases map to TRBD1. V dropped 4 bases and J dropped 3; count of bases not matched to a gene: 5. The germline V gene encodes CDR1 SGHRS and CDR2 YFSETQ. There are 14 residues in the CDR3. Here the CDR3 reads CASSISGQDYGYTF. Written as DNA, the CDR3 is TGCGCCAGCAGCATCTCGGGACAGGACTATGGCTACACCTTC.

This chain connects TRBV5-8 to TRBJ2-2; D is possibly TRBD2 (6 bases). Germline CDR1 SGHTS, CDR2 YDEGEE. CDR3 length: 14 residues. V lost 3 bases and J 4 bases, leaving 10 bases between the germline ends. The CDR3 region is CASSSGLSTGELFF. CDR3 DNA: TGTGCCAGCAGCTCCGGACTAAGCACCGGGGAGCTGTTTTTT.

Of note for this clone: Sequence at one end of the junction differs from germline and may be a read error. In the same sample, other DNA sequences code for this CDR3. V is TRBV6-5 and J is TRBJ1-2; 7 bases match TRBD1. In germline, CDR1 is MNHEY, CDR2 SVGAGI. The CDR3 is 15 residues long. The CDR3, as DNA: TGTGCCAGCAGATCCGGAGACAGGGCTGAGTATGGCTACACCTTT. It is translated as CASRSGDRAEYGYTF.

This clone was seen just once. The rearrangement joins TRBV10-3 to TRBJ1-1, with TRBD1 matching over 9 bases. Trimming at V came to 6 bases and at J to 5 bases, leaving 4 bases not matched to a gene. CDR1 ENHRY and CDR2 SYGVKD come from the germline V gene. This CDR3 comprises 13 residues. As DNA, the CDR3 is TGTGCCATCAGACCGACAGGGGGGACTGAAGCTTTCTTT. Protein sequence: CAIRPTGGTEAFF.

The chain has TRBV18 and TRBJ1-2; no clear D. This CDR3 is 15 amino acids long. The V gene's germline CDR1 is KGHSH and CDR2 LQKENI. V was clipped by 3 bases and J by 2 bases, with 13 bases between them. This CDR3 is CASSPGLIQNYGYTF. For the CDR3, the DNA is TGTGCCAGCTCACCGGGCTTAATCCAAAACTATGGCTACACCTTC.

The chain couples TRBV12-5 to TRBJ2-2; 11 bases agree with TRBD2. The CDR3 contains 16 residues. Looked up from germline, CDR1 is LGHNT and CDR2 is FRNRAP. With 5 bases clipped from V and 1 base from J, the junction kept 3 bases outside the gene matches. The DNA for the CDR3 is TGTGCTAGTGGTACCGGGACTAGCGGGAACACCGGGGAGCTGTTTTTT. The encoded protein is CASGTGTSGNTGELFF.

The chain joins TRBV30 to TRBJ2-7, with 10 bases fitting TRBD2. Germline CDR1 and CDR2: GTSNPN and SVGIG (reference sequence). This CDR3 spans 14 amino acids. V trimming: 3 bases; J trimming: 4 bases; junction bases outside the gene matches: 6. The CDR3 protein is CAWRKREGGYEQYF. For the CDR3, the DNA is TGTGCCTGGAGGAAGCGGGAGGGAGGGTACGAGCAGTACTTC.

The chain recombines TRBV18 with TRBJ1-2; 7 bases map to TRBD1. The junction had 5 bases not matched to a gene; V was cut back by 6 bases and J by 4 bases. This CDR3 has 13 residues. The germline gives CDR1 KGHSH, CDR2 LQKENI. The CDR3 DNA sequence: TGTGCCAGCTCGGGACAGACCCTCTATGGCTACACCTTC. Protein: CASSGQTLYGYTF.

This chain connects TRBV9 to TRBJ2-5; 10 nucleotides agree with TRBD2. V gave up 0 bases and J gave up 4 bases; unmatched junction bases: 3. This CDR3 region has 15 residues. From germline, CDR1 is SGDLS and CDR2 YYNGEE. The CDR3 bases are TGTGCCAGCAGCGTAGCAGCGGGAGGGGCAGAGACCCAGTACTTC. This gives the protein CASSVAAGGAETQYF.